Listed below are T cell receptor beta chains from one sample, sequenced in a study of CD8 T cells in Susac syndrome. TCRdb fed the immunoSEQ multiplex PCR reads into MiXCR, producing one record per CDR3 protein. In the table there are about 210,000 distinct CDR3 sequences, roughly 96% of which are singletons. The sequencing input was CD4+ T cells from PBMCs. All receptors derive from a human donor with multiple sclerosis. CDR3s include the opening cysteine and the closing phenylalanine or tryptophan. The order of the fields is D gene, V gene, J gene, clone size, CDR3 DNA, CDR3 protein. The D gene is left open where the match is weak. Size tells how often a clone was seen (once, few, many) or the class of an expanded clone, and some rows leave it out.

-	TRBV20-1	TRBJ2-7	-	TGCAGTGCTAGTCGACCACCGACCTACGAGCAGTACTTC	CSASRPPTYEQYF
TRBD1	TRBV3-1	TRBJ1-1	-	TGTGCCAGCAGCCAAGATCTAAGGTTCGGGACAGGGAGGACTGAAGCTTTCTTT	CASSQDLRFGTGRTEAFF
TRBD2	TRBV2	TRBJ2-4	-	TGTGCCAGCAGTGGATCAGGACTAGCGGGGGCCCAAAACATTCAGTACTTC	CASSGSGLAGAQNIQYF
-	TRBV5-1	TRBJ2-6	-	TGCGCCAGCAGCCTCAGTACGGGGGCCAACGTCCTGACTTTC	CASSLSTGANVLTF
TRBD2	TRBV5-1	TRBJ2-1	once	TGCGCCAGCAGCTTGCCGACTAGCGGGAGGACCAATGAGCAGTTCTTC	CASSLPTSGRTNEQFF
TRBD1	TRBV12-3/TRBV12-4	TRBJ2-5	-	TGTGCCAGCAGTGGATCCGACAGGGGCGGGGAGACCCAGTACTTC	CASSGSDRGGETQYF
-	TRBV5-1	TRBJ2-3	-	TGCGCCAGCAGCTTGGAGGGGAGAGCAGATACGCAGTATTTT	CASSLEGRADTQYF
-	TRBV30	TRBJ1-1	-	TGTGCCTGGAGGGCGGTGCTCAGGAACACTGAAGCTTTCTTT	CAWRAVLRNTEAFF
-	TRBV9	TRBJ2-3	-	TGTGCCAGCAGCGTATGGACTAGGGGGACAGATACGCAGTATTTT	CASSVWTRGTDTQYF
-	TRBV7-6	TRBJ2-1	-	TGTGCCAGCAGCCCCAATGGACAGTACAATGAGCAGTTCTTC	CASSPNGQYNEQFF
-	TRBV27	TRBJ2-2	-	TGTGCCAGCAGTCCCCGACCGGAGGTAACCGGGGAGCTGTTTTTT	CASSPRPEVTGELFF
-	TRBV9	TRBJ2-1	-	TGTGCCAGCAGCGTAACTGGTCGCAATGAGCAGTTCTTC	CASSVTGRNEQFF
-	TRBV30	TRBJ2-3	-	TGTGCCTGGAGGTTGTCTGGGAGCGATACGCAGTATTTT	CAWRLSGSDTQYF
TRBD1	TRBV6-5	TRBJ1-1	-	TGTGCCAGCAGTTCTCGGACAGGGGCGAACACTGAAGCTTTCTTT	CASSSRTGANTEAFF
-	TRBV20-1	TRBJ1-5	-	TGCAGTGCTAGTTTGCCCGGACAGTTTTCCACGCCCCAGCATTTT	CSASLPGQFSTPQHF
-	TRBV29-1	TRBJ1-5	-	TGCAGCGTTGGGTGGGGGGCAGATCAGCCCCAGCATTTT	CSVGWGADQPQHF
TRBD1	TRBV29-1	TRBJ2-7	-	TGCAGCGTGACCCTGACAGGGGCATTCTACGAGCAGTACTTC	CSVTLTGAFYEQYF
-	TRBV9	TRBJ1-1	-	TGTGCCAGCAGCGTAGAGCCCTTCGGACCGATGAACACTGAAGCTTTCTTT	CASSVEPFGPMNTEAFF
-	TRBV14	TRBJ2-1	-	TGTGCCAGCAGCCAAGGGGGGCAACGACAGTTCTTC	CASSQGGQRQFF
-	TRBV21-1	TRBJ1-4	-	TGTGCCAAACGGGGGGCGAGGGAAAAACTGTTTTTT	CAKRGAREKLFF
TRBD1	TRBV5-6	TRBJ2-5	-	TGTGCCAGCAGCCAGACAGGGGGGTACCAAGAGACCCAGTACTTC	CASSQTGGYQETQYF
-	TRBV20-1	TRBJ2-7	-	TGCAGTGCTAGTTTATCAGGGAACGGCGAGCAGTACTTC	CSASLSGNGEQYF
TRBD2	TRBV4-2	TRBJ2-5	-	TGTGCCAGCCGCGAGGAGAGCGGGAGAGCGGAGACCCAGTACTTC	CASREESGRAETQYF
TRBD1	TRBV30	TRBJ2-7	-	TGTGCCTGGAGTTCCGGGACAGTCTCCTACGAGCAGTACTTC	CAWSSGTVSYEQYF
TRBD1	TRBV5-1	TRBJ2-3	-	TGCGCCAGCAGCTGGGGTCCCGGGACAGGACGCACAGATACGCAGTATTTT	CASSWGPGTGRTDTQYF
-	TRBV3-1	TRBJ2-6	-	TGTGCCAGCAGTCAAGCTGGGGCCAACGTCCTGACTTTC	CASSQAGANVLTF
-	TRBV7-2	TRBJ1-2	-	TGTGCCAGCAGTCAAATAATGCGGGGGGTCAATGGCTACACCTTC	CASSQIMRGVNGYTF
TRBD1	TRBV28	TRBJ2-7	-	TGTGCCAGCAGTTTCGCATGGGCGACAGGGTCGGGGGAGCAGTACTTC	CASSFAWATGSGEQYF
-	TRBV3-1	TRBJ1-1	-	TGTGCCAGCAGCCACAGGGTCAGGGACACTGAAGCTTTCTTT	CASSHRVRDTEAFF
-	TRBV24-1	TRBJ2-5	-	TGTGCCACCGCGGGGACGGAGCGGGAGACCCAGTACTTC	CATAGTERETQYF
-	TRBV20-1	TRBJ1-6	-	TGCAGTGCTAGAGATCCCCATGGGGGAGCCCCAGCCTCTTCACCCCTCCACTTT	CSARDPHGGAPASSPLHF
TRBD2	TRBV25-1	TRBJ2-7	-	TGTGCCAGCAGGGGGGGACTAGCGGGGGCCCAAACCTACGAGCAGTACTTC	CASRGGLAGAQTYEQYF
-	TRBV3-1	TRBJ2-2	-	TGTGCCAGCAGCCAGACCACCGGGGAGCTGTTTTTT	CASSQTTGELFF
TRBD1	TRBV18	TRBJ2-5	-	TGTGCCAGCTCACCCCTTCTGGGACAGCAAGGAGGCGAGACCCAGTACTTC	CASSPLLGQQGGETQYF
-	TRBV7-9	TRBJ2-3	-	TGTGCCAGCAGCCCCCCGACTTTGCCTTTCCCAGATACGCAGTATTTT	CASSPPTLPFPDTQYF
-	TRBV28	TRBJ1-6	-	TGTGCCACGCACAGGGCCTTCGGACCCCTCCACTTT	CATHRAFGPLHF
-	TRBV6-1	TRBJ1-2	-	TGTGCCAGCGGGCGGGCGACGGACTATGGCTACACCTTC	CASGRATDYGYTF
TRBD1	TRBV4-2	TRBJ1-2	once	TGTGCCAGCAGCCCACGGACGACAGGGTCGGGGGATTATGGCTACACCTTC	CASSPRTTGSGDYGYTF
TRBD1	TRBV15	TRBJ2-5	-	TGTGCCACCAGCAGAGATCTCGGGGACAGACAACAAGAGACCCAGTACTTC	CATSRDLGDRQQETQYF
-	TRBV7-2	TRBJ1-2	-	TGTGCCAGCAGCTTAGGGGCTGGCTACACCTTC	CASSLGAGYTF